The 24 T cell receptor beta chains below come from one sample, sequenced in a study of metastatic and nonmetastatic thyroid tumors. Nobody among the patients had been given any treatment before thyroid surgery. TCRdb reanalyzed the PCR reads via MiXCR. In the table there are roughly 25,000 clones, 20% of which are singletons. The sample taken for sequencing was blood. The source is a male donor with papillary thyroid cancer or a benign thyroid nodule (not recorded which). Some clones in this sample may be carry-over from other donors' samples.

Notes on this clone: A junction end diverges from the germline sequence, so it may reflect a read error. This chain uses TRBV28 with TRBJ1-2; D not resolved. This CDR3 contains 13 residues. Germline assignment: CDR1 MDHEN and CDR2 SYDVKM. The CDR3 here is CASRTSLRYGYTF. CDR3 nucleotides: TGTGCCAGCAGGACCTCCTTGAGATATGGCTACACATTC.

This clone appeared many times. The rearrangement links TRBV6-1 to TRBJ1-3; 7 bases map to TRBD1. Looked up from germline, CDR1 is MNHNS and CDR2 is SASEGT. CDR3 length equals 14 residues. Germline trimming cut 7 bases from V and 5 bases from J; bases unmatched to any gene: 8. The CDR3 DNA reads as TGTGCCAGCACCACGCTACAGGGGAGAAACACCATATATTTT. This gives the protein CASTTLQGRNTIYF.

In this sample, this clone turned up many times. The genes are TRBV29-1 and TRBJ1-5; D gene unclear. Germline V CDR1 and CDR2: SQVTM, ANQGSEA. The CDR3 runs 13 residues. V was cut by 4 bases and J by 1 base, with 8 bases left in between. The CDR3 reads CSVVSQSNQPQHF. DNA of the CDR3: TGCAGCGTTGTTTCACAGAGCAATCAGCCCCAGCATTTT.

This clone was counted many times. J is TRBJ2-2 and V is TRBV12-3 or TRBV12-4, with TRBD1 matching over 9 bases. The CDR3 has 16 residues. The J segment lost 3 bases and the V segment lost 5 bases, leaving 7 bases of the junction unmatched. DNA of the CDR3: TGTGCCAGCAGTAGGGACAGGGACCGATACACCGGGGAGCTGTTTTTT. Translating it yields CASSRDRDRYTGELFF.

This clone turned up a few times. The chain links TRBV12-3 or TRBV12-4 to TRBJ2-7, with 8 bases matching TRBD2. CDR3 length equals 15 residues. The ends lost 4 bases at V and 2 bases at J; junction bases unmatched: 7. The CDR3 DNA reads TGTGCCAGCAGTTCGACTAGCGTGCCCACCTACGAGCAGTACTTC. Its translation is CASSSTSVPTYEQYF.

The CDR3 DNA sequence: TGTGCCAGCAGCCAAGGGAGGGGCCCTAGGAGCTCCTACAATGAGCAGTTCTTC. It is translated as CASSQGRGPRSSYNEQFF. V usage is TRBV3-1 and J usage is TRBJ2-1; weak D call: TRBD2 (6 bases). V lost 1 base, J lost 0 bases, and 16 bases lay in between. Germline-derived CDR1 and CDR2 are LGHDT and YNNKEL (reference sequence). CDR3 length: 18 residues.

In this sample, this clone turned up many times. The chain joins TRBV27 to TRBJ2-2, with 9 bases lining up with TRBD2. There are 18 residues in the CDR3. With V trimmed by 5 bases and J by 7 bases, 17 bases remained unmatched. The germline CDR1 and CDR2 sequences are MNHEY and SMNVEV (reference sequence). The CDR3: CASSPRIAGVDGSGELFF. Here the CDR3 DNA reads TGTGCCAGCAGTCCCCGAATAGCGGGAGTTGATGGTAGCGGGGAGCTGTTTTTT.

This clone is judged medium-sized. CDR3 sequence (DNA): TGTGCCAGCAGACCGCCACAGGGGACGGAGGGCTACACCTTC. Encoded protein: CASRPPQGTEGYTF. J is TRBJ1-2 and V is TRBV6-2 or TRBV6-3; 7 positions agree with TRBD1. The CDR3 is made up of 14 amino acids. J lost 8 bases, V lost 6 bases, and 12 bases had no gene match. Germline CDR1 MNHEY, CDR2 SVGEGT.

As to this clone: An end of the junction differs from the germline gene, which may be a read error. V usage is TRBV7-2 and J usage is TRBJ2-7; TRBD1 matches 10 bases. The CDR3 has 14 amino acids. The germline V gene has CDR1 SGHTA and CDR2 FQGNSA. In DNA form, the CDR3 reads TGTGCCAGCAGATTAGGACAGGGGGAGAGAGAGCAGTACTTC. Its protein is CASRLGQGEREQYF.

This clone was detected ten times or more. Here the CDR3 DNA reads TGTGCCATCAGTGGAGGAGCTGAAGCTTTCTTT. It specifies CAISGGAEAFF. V and J are TRBV10-3 and TRBJ1-1; D is undetermined. Trimming cost V 4 bases and J 6 bases, with 6 bases left between them. Germline-derived CDR1 and CDR2 are ENHRY and SYGVKD. The CDR3 is made up of 11 amino acids.

This clone has just a few counts. The CDR3 sequence: CASSSSAARAQHF. The CDR3 nucleotides read TGTGCCAGTAGTTCCTCGGCTGCTAGAGCCCAGCATTTT. The chain is built from TRBV19 and TRBJ1-5, with D uncertain. Germline lookup yields CDR1 LNHDA and CDR2 SQIVND (reference sequence). V dropped 5 bases and J dropped 11 bases, with 16 bases sitting between them. The CDR3 totals 13 residues.

In its sample, this clone was seen many times. The V and J genes are TRBV6-2 or TRBV6-3 and TRBJ2-2; D is undetermined. Germline V gene data show CDR1 as MNHEY and CDR2 as SVGEGT. The length of the CDR3 is 13 residues. Trimming shortened V by 0 bases and J by 5 bases, and 4 bases separated the two germline ends. The DNA of the CDR3 is TGTGCCAGCAGTTACTCGGAAACCGGGGAGCTGTTTTTT. Encoded protein: CASSYSETGELFF.

This clone was counted ten times or more. A much larger clone differs by one base, so this may be a read error. Within the sample, other DNA sequences also encode this same CDR3. The rearrangement links TRBV19 to TRBJ1-1; D is uncertain. This CDR3 comprises 11 residues. Germline V lookup: CDR1 LNHDA, CDR2 SQIVND (reference sequence). CDR3 coding DNA: TGTGCCAGCAGTATATACACTGAAGCTTTCTTT. This codes for CASSIYTEAFF.

This clone was found many times. The gene calls are TRBV28 and TRBJ1-2; no clear D. Germline V CDR1 and CDR2: MDHEN, SYDVKM. This CDR3 is 15 amino acids long. V lost 5 bases and J lost 4, with 17 bases in between. The CDR3 nucleotides read TGTGCCAGCAGTCTCCCCCCGACGAAGATCTATGGCTACACCTTC. This codes for CASSLPPTKIYGYTF.

This clone was seen at least ten times. This chain connects TRBV24-1 to TRBJ2-2; no definite D call. The CDR3 has 13 residues. The ends were cut back, 6 bases at V and 7 bases at J, with 11 bases in the middle. The germline gives CDR1 KGHDR, CDR2 SFDVKD. As DNA, the CDR3 is TGTGCCACCAGTAACCGGGTGATCGGGGAGCTGTTTTTT. Amino acids: CATSNRVIGELFF.

There are many counts of this clone. The chain is built from TRBV5-1 and TRBJ1-1; D remains ambiguous. In germline, CDR1 is SGHRS, CDR2 YFSETQ. CDR3 length: 14 amino acids. Trimming removed 0 bases at V and 2 bases at J, with 8 bases between. The CDR3 loop reads CASSLANPNTEAFF. The CDR3 region has the DNA TGCGCCAGCAGCTTGGCGAACCCTAACACTGAAGCTTTCTTT.

This clone was found many times. The chain couples TRBV6-4 to TRBJ2-1; TRBD2 might be the D (6 bases). Germline V lookup: CDR1 MRHNA, CDR2 SNTAGT. Trimming cost V 3 bases and J 0 bases, with 12 bases left between them. The CDR3 runs to 16 residues. CDR3 protein: CASSDTSWSSYNEQFF. The CDR3 region has the DNA TGTGCCAGCAGTGATACTAGCTGGAGCTCCTACAATGAGCAGTTCTTC.

This clone was seen many times. The identical CDR3 is also encoded by other nucleotide sequences in the sample. The V and J genes are TRBV10-3 and TRBJ2-3, with D unresolved. The CDR3 is made up of 14 amino acids. Per germline, CDR1 ENHRY and CDR2 SYGVKD. Trimming cost V 4 bases and J 3 bases, with 11 bases left between them. CDR3 DNA sequence: TGTGCCATCAGTGCTGGTACCCCGACAGATACGCAGTATTTT. Translation: CAISAGTPTDTQYF.

This clone appeared many times. V gene TRBV10-3 combines with J gene TRBJ2-7; 12 positions agree with TRBD2. The CDR3 runs to 17 residues. The V gene end was trimmed by 3 bases and the J gene end by 0 bases; junction bases not matched to a gene: 6. Germline CDR1 ENHRY, CDR2 SYGVKD. CDR3 in DNA: TGTGCCATCAGTGAACCAACGACTAGCGGGAGCTCCTACGAGCAGTACTTC. Translation gives CAISEPTTSGSSYEQYF.

This clone was seen ten or more times. This same CDR3 is encoded by further DNA sequences in the sample. The V and J genes are TRBV12-5 and TRBJ2-2, with D possibly called TRBD1 or TRBD2 (5 bases each). CDR1 LGHNT and CDR2 FRNRAP come from the germline V gene. With 2 bases removed from V and 6 bases from J, the gap between germline ends came to 7 bases. The length of the CDR3 is 13 residues. CDR3 loop: CASGLTGPGELFF. The CDR3 nucleotides read TGTGCTAGTGGTTTGACGGGACCCGGGGAGCTGTTTTTT. Variable domain in full (rest from reference TRBV12-5 and TRBJ2-2): DARVTQTPRHKVTEMGQEVTMRCQPILGHNTVFWYRQTMMQGLELLAYFRNRAPLDDSGMPKDRFSAEMPDATLATLKIQPSEPRDSAVYFCASGLTGPGELFFGEGSRLTVL.

This clone was recorded at least ten times. The chain uses TRBV4-2 and TRBJ2-3; 9 positions agree with TRBD2. Germline assignment: CDR1 LGHNA and CDR2 YNFKEQ. Trimming cost V 0 bases and J 0 bases; bases outside gene matches: 13. This CDR3 spans 20 amino acids. The DNA of the CDR3 is TGTGCCAGCAGCCAAGATCTCTCAGCGGGGGGTCCCCTTAGCACAGATACGCAGTATTTT. Amino acids: CASSQDLSAGGPLSTDTQYF.

This clone was picked up many times. The V and J genes are TRBV14 and TRBJ2-1; 13 bases align to TRBD2. The CDR3 has 16 amino acids. Germline loops: CDR1 SGHDN, CDR2 FVKESK. The V and J ends lost 5 bases and 7 bases, in that order; junction bases with no gene match: 8. This chain's CDR3 is CASSWTSGRMGNEQFF. The CDR3 DNA follows: TGTGCCAGCAGCTGGACTAGCGGGAGAATGGGGAATGAGCAGTTCTTC.

The table lists this clone with many counts. The same CDR3 is also encoded by other DNA sequences in this sample. The gene calls are TRBV5-4 and TRBJ1-3; D unclear. CDR1 and CDR2 (germline): SGHNT, YYREEE (reference sequence). Trimming removed 1 base at V and 4 bases at J, with 12 bases between. This CDR3 region has 15 residues. In DNA, the CDR3 is TGTGCCAGCAGCTTGTTCGGCGAGTCCGGAAACACCATATATTTT. Amino acid sequence: CASSLFGESGNTIYF.

Only a few counts were recorded for this clone. At one end, the junction sequence differs from germline, possibly due to a read error. The V and J genes are TRBV2 and TRBJ2-7, with D unclear. This CDR3 comprises 11 residues. Per the germline V gene, CDR1 is SNHLY and CDR2 is FYNNEI. For the CDR3, the DNA is TGTGCCAGCATCCAAACGGACGATCAGTACTTC. It is translated as CASIQTDDQYF.